The 29 T cell receptor beta chains given below trace back to one sample, sequenced in a study of cytomegalovirus exposure and HLA in healthy donors (dated 2017 in TCRdb). The library was generated by the immunoSEQ multiplex PCR assay. A mixture of 60 forward primers for TCR Vbeta segments and 13 reverse primers for TCR Jbeta segments was used in the multiplex PCR. Not all clones reach the TCRdb copy of this immuneACCESS table, which keeps in-frame sequences only. Checked studies attribute under half of the gap to unresolved V genes and leave the rest unexplained. This sample holds 300,000 or so clones; approximately 84% were observed only once. The biggest ten clones account for approximately 2% of the sample. Sequencing input: PBMCs. These receptors were obtained from a woman aged 40 to 50 in good health and CMV-seropositive.

The chain employs TRBV5-3 and TRBJ1-4; 9 nucleotides align to TRBD1. TRBV5-3 is marked as an open reading frame, function uncertain. The CDR3 spans 14 residues. J lost 5 bases, V lost 4 bases, and 3 bases had no gene match. The CDR3 here is CARSDRGTNEKLFF. CDR3 DNA sequence: TGTGCCAGAAGCGACAGGGGGACCAATGAAAAACTGTTTTTT.

The CDR3 region is CASSVLAGADTQYF. The CDR3 region has the DNA TGTGCCAGCAGCGTACTAGCGGGAGCAGATACGCAGTATTTT. The J gene is TRBJ2-3, the V gene TRBV9, with 10 bases fitting TRBD2. The CDR3 is 14 amino acids. CDR1 is SGDLS and CDR2 is YYNGEE in the germline V gene. J gave up 4 bases and V 1 base, and 0 bases lay outside the gene matches.

The chain recombines TRBV29-1 with TRBJ1-1, with D tentatively TRBD1 (6 bases). Looked up from germline, CDR1 is SQVTM and CDR2 is ANQGSEA. The CDR3 runs 13 residues. V lost 5 bases and J lost 1, with 11 bases in between. The CDR3 sequence: CSVREQGNTEAFF. CDR3 coding DNA: TGCAGCGTTAGAGAACAGGGGAACACTGAAGCTTTCTTT.

J is TRBJ1-5 and V is TRBV30, with 7 nucleotides matching TRBD1. V shed 2 bases and J 2 bases; nucleotides not matched to a gene: 3. The CDR3 length is 14 residues. Germline V CDR1 and CDR2: GTSNPN, SVGIG (reference sequence). The CDR3 nucleotides read TGTGCCTGGAGTCTAGGACAGGGCAATCAGCCCCAGCATTTT. Encoded protein: CAWSLGQGNQPQHF.

The chain links TRBV7-3 to TRBJ2-3, with 7 nucleotides matching TRBD2. The germline CDR1 and CDR2 sequences are SGHTA and FQGTGA. Trimming cost V 4 bases and J 4 bases; bases outside gene matches: 5. The CDR3 spans 14 residues. CDR3 DNA: TGTGCCAGCAGCTATAGCGGGCGACCAGATACGCAGTATTTT. Translating gives CASSYSGRPDTQYF.

This clone was seen only a few times. V is TRBV7-2 and J is TRBJ2-2, with a possible D match to TRBD1 (5 bases). Trimming shortened V by 5 bases and J by 1 base, and 11 bases separated the two germline ends. Looked up from germline, CDR1 is SGHTA and CDR2 is FQGNSA. The CDR3 runs 15 residues. CDR3 in DNA: TGTGCCAGCAGCCCCAGGGCCCAGAACACCGGGGAGCTGTTTTTT. It is translated as CASSPRAQNTGELFF.

This chain uses TRBV2 with TRBJ2-3; a possible D gene is TRBD2 (5 bases). This CDR3 is 14 amino acids long. Trimming shortened V by 7 bases and J by 2 bases, and 13 bases separated the two germline ends. Germline lookup yields CDR1 SNHLY and CDR2 FYNNEI. The CDR3 here is CASTAGEPTDTQYF. The CDR3, as DNA: TGTGCCAGCACGGCCGGGGAACCCACAGATACGCAGTATTTT.

This chain joins TRBV7-9 and TRBJ1-1, with a weak D call TRBD1 (6 bases). The CDR3 has 16 residues. V lost 5 bases and J lost 4, with 20 bases in between. Germline CDR1 reads SEHNR; CDR2 reads FQNEAQ (reference sequence). CDR3 bases: TGTGCCAGCAGCCAGACCCGGGACACTTCGAGCACTGAAGCTTTCTTT. Amino acids: CASSQTRDTSSTEAFF.

V and J are TRBV28 and TRBJ1-5, with unresolved D. Per germline, CDR1 MDHEN and CDR2 SYDVKM. V was shortened by 4 bases and J by 0 bases, with 10 bases between the two germline ends. This CDR3 contains 15 residues. The CDR3, as DNA: TGTGCCAGCAGTTCTCCCGCAGGTAGCAATCAGCCCCAGCATTTT. Its translation is CASSSPAGSNQPQHF.

The chain couples TRBV25-1 to TRBJ1-4; unclear D gene. Germline V gene sequence: CDR1 MGHDK, CDR2 SYGVNS. The CDR3 contains 14 residues. Trimming pared 1 base from V and 0 bases from J, leaving 3 bases between. As DNA, the CDR3 is TGTGCCAGCAGTGAATCTACAACTAATGAAAAACTGTTTTTT. Translating it yields CASSESTTNEKLFF.

The chain couples TRBV30 to TRBJ1-2, with TRBD1 matching over 10 bases. The V and J ends lost 4 bases and 7 bases, in that order; junction bases with no gene match: 9. This CDR3 has 14 amino acids. From germline, CDR1 is GTSNPN and CDR2 SVGIG (reference sequence). CDR3 in amino acids: CAWTHDRGHAGYTF. The CDR3 region has the DNA TGTGCCTGGACCCACGACAGGGGGCACGCTGGCTACACCTTC.

J is TRBJ1-5 and V is TRBV11-2; 9 bases fit TRBD1. The CDR3 runs 16 residues. CDR1 SGHAT and CDR2 FQNNGV come from the germline V gene. V lost 4 bases, J lost 6 bases, and 10 bases stayed unmatched. The CDR3 region has the DNA TGTGCCAGCAGCTCGCGACAGGGGGAGGAGGGTCAGCCCCAGCATTTT. Residues: CASSSRQGEEGQPQHF.

In its sample, this clone was seen a few times. The chain links TRBV6-6 to TRBJ2-7; 8 bases match TRBD1. This CDR3 has 15 residues. Germline CDR1 and CDR2: MNHNY and SVGAGI (reference sequence). The junction had 12 bases not matched to a gene; V was cut back by 6 bases and J by 5 bases. This CDR3 is CASRRQGTPLNEQYF. CDR3 nucleotides: TGTGCCAGCAGAAGACAGGGGACCCCCCTAAACGAGCAGTACTTC.

This chain uses TRBV2 with TRBJ2-3; TRBD1 matches 9 bases. Trimming removed 6 bases from V and 2 bases from J; junction bases left unmatched: 6. CDR1 and CDR2 (germline): SNHLY, FYNNEI. The CDR3 runs 15 residues. CDR3 nucleotide sequence: TGTGCCAGCAGCGCCGGGACAGGGTCCACAGATACGCAGTATTTT. Translated: CASSAGTGSTDTQYF.

CDR3 sequence: CASSPIVTGELFF. For the CDR3, the DNA is TGTGCCAGCTCACCAATAGTAACCGGGGAGCTGTTTTTT. V gene TRBV18 combines with J gene TRBJ2-2, with no clear D. The CDR3 runs 13 residues. The V gene's germline CDR1 is KGHSH and CDR2 LQKENI. Deletions cut 2 bases from V and 5 bases from J, with 6 bases between.

This clone was detected only a few times. The same CDR3 can be traced to other DNA sequences in this sample. The V and J genes are TRBV7-2 and TRBJ1-2; a possible D gene is TRBD1 (5 bases). Trimming took off 1 base at V and 4 bases at J, with 10 bases between the two ends. Per germline, CDR1 SGHTA and CDR2 FQGNSA. The CDR3 contains 14 residues. CDR3 nucleotides: TGTGCCAGCAGCTTAGAGAGCAGGGTCTATGGCTACACCTTC. Translation gives CASSLESRVYGYTF.

This CDR3 reads CASRLTFSLSGNTIYF. The CDR3 DNA reads TGTGCCAGCAGACTAACCTTTTCACTCTCTGGAAACACCATATATTTT. This chain links TRBV5-5 with TRBJ1-3; no firm D call. The CDR3 has 16 residues. Deletions cut 5 bases from V and 0 bases from J, with 15 bases between. Per germline, CDR1 SGHKS and CDR2 YYEKEE (reference sequence).

This rearrangement joins TRBV10-3 to TRBJ2-7; TRBD2 matches at 10 bases. The CDR3 is 14 amino acids. Germline CDR1 is ENHRY and CDR2 is SYGVKD. The V segment lost 10 bases and the J segment 1 base; nucleotides outside the gene matches: 7. As DNA, the CDR3 is TGTGCCACCGTCAGCGGGAGGGGGTCCTACGAGCAGTACTTC. This sequence encodes CATVSGRGSYEQYF.

The chain is built from TRBV4-2 and TRBJ2-7, with 13 bases identical to TRBD2. Germline trimming cut 1 base from V and 4 bases from J; bases unmatched to any gene: 7. Germline-derived CDR1 and CDR2 are LGHNA and YNFKEQ. This CDR3 comprises 17 residues. The CDR3 DNA follows: TGTGCCAGCAGCCAAGCCCGGACTAGCGGGAGAGGGTACGAGCAGTACTTC. Its translation: CASSQARTSGRGYEQYF.

About this clone: A read error may produce the germline difference seen at one junction end. This chain joins TRBV28 and TRBJ2-7; 9 bases agree with TRBD2. The CDR3 spans 13 residues. Germline V gene sequence: CDR1 MDHEN, CDR2 SYDVKM. The DNA of the CDR3 is TGTGCCGGCAGTTTAGCGGGAGAGTCCGAGCAGTACTTC. This codes for CAGSLAGESEQYF.

The chain has TRBV27 and TRBJ2-7, with 11 bases fitting TRBD2. The CDR3 covers 16 residues. The germline CDR1 and CDR2 sequences are MNHEY and SMNVEV (reference sequence). V was clipped by 3 bases and J by 4 bases; unmatched bases: 8. The CDR3 nucleotides are TGTGCCAGCAGTTTTAGCGGGAGGGCCTTATTTTACGAGCAGTACTTC. Its protein is CASSFSGRALFYEQYF.

The genes are TRBV18 and TRBJ1-1; the match to TRBD1 covers 9 bases. Germline CDR1 reads KGHSH; CDR2 reads LQKENI. V shed 4 bases, J shed 5 bases, and the junction held 14 bases outside the gene matches. This CDR3 comprises 17 residues. CDR3 DNA sequence: TGTGCCAGCTCACACTCCGGGACAGGGTCAATGGGGACTGAAGCTTTCTTT. This sequence encodes CASSHSGTGSMGTEAFF.

This chain joins TRBV16 and TRBJ1-2; the match to TRBD1 covers 7 bases. CDR3 length: 15 amino acids. Trimming cost V 4 bases and J 8 bases; bases outside gene matches: 13. In germline, CDR1 is KGHSY, CDR2 FQNENV. This CDR3 is CASSRTQGTSSGYTF. The CDR3 DNA follows: TGTGCCAGCAGCCGAACACAGGGGACATCGAGCGGCTACACCTTC.

The chain couples TRBV30 to TRBJ2-7, with D possibly TRBD2 on 6 matching bases. With 5 bases removed from V and 4 bases from J, the gap between germline ends came to 15 bases. The germline gives CDR1 GTSNPN, CDR2 SVGIG (reference sequence). CDR3 length: 13 residues. CDR3 bases: TGTGCCTGGGACCTCGGGAGTACATACGAGCAGTACTTC. It translates to CAWDLGSTYEQYF.

The CDR3 nucleotides read TGTGCCATCGGGGGGTCGGGACAGGGGATTGAAGCTAACTATGGCTACACCTTC. Its protein product is CAIGGSGQGIEANYGYTF. This sequence joins TRBV10-3 and TRBJ1-2, with TRBD1 matching over 10 bases. CDR1 and CDR2 (germline): ENHRY, SYGVKD. The V gene end was trimmed by 8 bases and the J gene end by 0 bases; junction bases not matched to a gene: 15. This CDR3 has 18 amino acids.

The chain has TRBV6-5 and TRBJ2-4; 12 bases align to TRBD2. V shed 0 bases, J shed 15 bases, and the junction held 6 bases outside the gene matches. CDR1 is MNHEY and CDR2 is SVGAGI in the germline V gene. This CDR3 has 14 amino acids. Here the CDR3 DNA reads TGTGCCAGCAGTTACTCCCGACTAGCGGGAGTTTGGTACTTC. This gives the protein CASSYSRLAGVWYF.

The chain is built from TRBV28 and TRBJ1-4, with 12 bases fitting TRBD1. Per germline, CDR1 MDHEN and CDR2 SYDVKM. With 6 bases clipped from V and 3 bases from J, the junction kept 14 bases outside the gene matches. This CDR3 spans 19 amino acids. The CDR3 nucleotides read TGTGCCAGCAGCACTTCCCGGGACAGGGGGCGGTCACCTAATGAAAAACTGTTTTTT. Encoded protein: CASSTSRDRGRSPNEKLFF.

This clone was picked up one time. This sequence joins TRBV27 and TRBJ2-7, with 8 bases fitting TRBD1. The V gene's germline CDR1 is MNHEY and CDR2 SMNVEV (reference sequence). The junction had 6 bases not matched to a gene; V was cut back by 6 bases and J by 2 bases. The CDR3 extends over 14 amino acids. CDR3: CASRTQGDTYEQYF. Here the CDR3 DNA reads TGTGCCAGCAGAACACAGGGGGATACCTACGAGCAGTACTTC.

This clone was picked up a small number of times. The chain is built from TRBV19 and TRBJ2-7; the match to TRBD1 covers 9 bases. Looked up from germline, CDR1 is LNHDA and CDR2 is SQIVND (reference sequence). There are 15 residues in the CDR3. Losses at the gene ends were 6 bases for V and 5 bases for J; bases not matched to a gene: 11. CDR3 loop: CASRQTNRDRDEQYF. Written as DNA, the CDR3 is TGTGCCAGTAGGCAGACGAACCGGGACAGGGACGAGCAGTACTTC. The variable domain in full, with the rest retrieved from reference TRBV19 and TRBJ2-7, is DGGITQSPKYLFRKEGQNVTLSCEQNLNHDAMYWYRQDPGQGLRLIYYSQIVNDFQKGDIAEGYSVSREKKESFPLTVTSAQKNPTAFYLCASRQTNRDRDEQYFGPGTRLTVT.